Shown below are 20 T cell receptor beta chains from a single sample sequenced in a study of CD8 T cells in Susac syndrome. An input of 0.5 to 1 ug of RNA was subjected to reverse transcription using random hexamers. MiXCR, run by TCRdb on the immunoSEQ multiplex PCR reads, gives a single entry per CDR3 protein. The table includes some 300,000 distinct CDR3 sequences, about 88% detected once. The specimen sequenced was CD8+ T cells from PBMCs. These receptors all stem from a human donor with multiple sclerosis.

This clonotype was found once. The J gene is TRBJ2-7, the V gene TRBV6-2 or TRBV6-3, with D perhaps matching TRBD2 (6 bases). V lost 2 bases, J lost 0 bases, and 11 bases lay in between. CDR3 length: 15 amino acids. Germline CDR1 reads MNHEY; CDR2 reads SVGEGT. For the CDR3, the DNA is TGTGCCAGCAGTTACGCGGTGGGACTCTCCTACGAGCAGTACTTC. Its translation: CASSYAVGLSYEQYF.

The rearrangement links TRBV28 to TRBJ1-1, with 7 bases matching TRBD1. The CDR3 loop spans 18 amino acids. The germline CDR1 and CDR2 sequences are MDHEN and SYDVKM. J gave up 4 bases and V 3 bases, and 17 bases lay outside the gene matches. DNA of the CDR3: TGTGCCAGCAGTTTTCCACCGGGGACAGTTGGAATTATCACTGAAGCTTTCTTT. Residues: CASSFPPGTVGIITEAFF.

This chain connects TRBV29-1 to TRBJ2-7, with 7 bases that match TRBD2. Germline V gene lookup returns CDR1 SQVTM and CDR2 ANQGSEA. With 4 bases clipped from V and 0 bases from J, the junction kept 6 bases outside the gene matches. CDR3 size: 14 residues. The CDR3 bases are TGCAGCGTTGTAGGAGCGGGGCTCTCCTACGAGCAGTACTTC. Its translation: CSVVGAGLSYEQYF.

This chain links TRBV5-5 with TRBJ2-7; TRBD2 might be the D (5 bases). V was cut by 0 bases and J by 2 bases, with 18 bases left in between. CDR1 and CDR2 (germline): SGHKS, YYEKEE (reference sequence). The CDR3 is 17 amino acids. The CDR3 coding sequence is TGTGCCAGCAGCTTGGCCGCAGGACTCCAGGTCACCTACGAGCAGTACTTC. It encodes CASSLAAGLQVTYEQYF.

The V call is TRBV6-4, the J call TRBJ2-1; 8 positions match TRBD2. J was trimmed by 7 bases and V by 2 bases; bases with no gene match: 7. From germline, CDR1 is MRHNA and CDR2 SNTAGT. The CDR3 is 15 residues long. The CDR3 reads CASSDRAGGQNEQFF. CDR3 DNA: TGTGCCAGCAGTGACCGGGCGGGAGGACAAAATGAGCAGTTCTTC.

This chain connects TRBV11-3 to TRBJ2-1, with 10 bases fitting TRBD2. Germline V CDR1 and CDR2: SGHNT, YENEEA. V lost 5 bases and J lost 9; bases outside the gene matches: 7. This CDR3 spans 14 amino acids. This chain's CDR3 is CASSTRSGRGEQFF. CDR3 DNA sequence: TGTGCCAGCAGCACCCGAAGCGGGAGGGGTGAGCAGTTCTTC.

The CDR3 DNA reads TGTGCCAGCAGCCATCAAGGACAGGGAGCCTCTGGGGCCAACGTCCTGACTTTC. Translation: CASSHQGQGASGANVLTF. The chain uses TRBV4-2 and TRBJ2-6, with 8 bases lining up with TRBD1. Germline trimming cut 3 bases from V and 0 bases from J; bases unmatched to any gene: 7. Germline CDR1 is LGHNA and CDR2 is YNFKEQ. CDR3 length: 18 residues.

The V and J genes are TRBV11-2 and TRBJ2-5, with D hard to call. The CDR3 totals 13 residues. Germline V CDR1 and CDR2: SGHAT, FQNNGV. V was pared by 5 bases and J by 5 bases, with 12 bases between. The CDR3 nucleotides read TGTGCCAGCAGCGAACCTCTCGAGGAGACCCAGTACTTC. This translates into CASSEPLEETQYF.

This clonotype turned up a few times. CDR3 sequence (DNA): TGTGCCAGCAGCACCGGTCGGGGGCAGCCCCAGCATTTT. Translating it yields CASSTGRGQPQHF. This chain links TRBV27 with TRBJ1-5; TRBD1 might be the D (5 bases). Looked up from germline, CDR1 is MNHEY and CDR2 is SMNVEV (reference sequence). With 6 bases removed from V and 7 bases from J, the gap between germline ends came to 13 bases. The length of the CDR3 is 13 residues.

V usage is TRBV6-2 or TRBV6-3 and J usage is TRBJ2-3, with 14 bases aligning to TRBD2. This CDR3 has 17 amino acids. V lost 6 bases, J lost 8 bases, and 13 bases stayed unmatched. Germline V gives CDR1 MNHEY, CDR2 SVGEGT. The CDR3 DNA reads TGTGCCAGCAGCCCCGGACTAGCGGGGGGACTCTCTGGTACGCAGTATTTT. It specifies CASSPGLAGGLSGTQYF.

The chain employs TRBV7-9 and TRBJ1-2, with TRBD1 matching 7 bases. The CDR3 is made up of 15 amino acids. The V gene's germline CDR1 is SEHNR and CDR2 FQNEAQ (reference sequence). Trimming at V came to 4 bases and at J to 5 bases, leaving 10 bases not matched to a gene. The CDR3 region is CASSSPGDRVYGYTF. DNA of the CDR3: TGTGCCAGCAGCTCGCCGGGAGACAGGGTTTATGGCTACACCTTC.

CDR3 sequence (DNA): TGCAGCGTTGATCCCACGGGACAGAACAATGAGCAGTTCTTC. Its translation is CSVDPTGQNNEQFF. The V call is TRBV29-1, the J call TRBJ2-1; TRBD1 matches at 7 bases. The CDR3 length is 14 residues. The V segment lost 3 bases and the J segment 5 bases; nucleotides outside the gene matches: 7. CDR1 and CDR2 from the germline V gene are SQVTM and ANQGSEA.

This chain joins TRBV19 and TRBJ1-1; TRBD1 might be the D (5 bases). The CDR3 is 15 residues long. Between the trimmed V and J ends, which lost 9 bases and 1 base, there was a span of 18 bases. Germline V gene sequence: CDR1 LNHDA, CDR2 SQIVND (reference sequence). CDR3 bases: TGTGCCAGCAGCCTGTACGGGGCTAGGAACACTGAAGCTTTCTTT. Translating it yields CASSLYGARNTEAFF. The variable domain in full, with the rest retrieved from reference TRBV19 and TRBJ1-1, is DGGITQSPKYLFRKEGQNVTLSCEQNLNHDAMYWYRQDPGQGLRLIYYSQIVNDFQKGDIAEGYSVSREKKESFPLTVTSAQKNPTAFYLCASSLYGARNTEAFFGQGTRLTVV.

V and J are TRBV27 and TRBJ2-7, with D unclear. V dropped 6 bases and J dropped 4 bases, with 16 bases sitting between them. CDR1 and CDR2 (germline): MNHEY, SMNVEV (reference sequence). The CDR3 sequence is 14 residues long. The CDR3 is CASRPLQDPYEQYF. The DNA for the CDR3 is TGTGCCAGCAGACCCCTGCAGGACCCATACGAGCAGTACTTC.

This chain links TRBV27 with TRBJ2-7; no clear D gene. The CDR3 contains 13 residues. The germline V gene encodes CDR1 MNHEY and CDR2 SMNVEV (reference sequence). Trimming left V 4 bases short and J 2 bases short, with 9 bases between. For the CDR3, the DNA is TGTGCCAGCAGTTACCGGGCTCCCTACGAGCAGTACTTC. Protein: CASSYRAPYEQYF.

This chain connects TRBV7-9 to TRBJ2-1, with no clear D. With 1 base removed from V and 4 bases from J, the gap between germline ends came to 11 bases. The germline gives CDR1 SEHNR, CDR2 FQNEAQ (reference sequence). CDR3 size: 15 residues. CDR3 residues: CASSLVPGYYNEQFF. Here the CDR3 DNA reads TGTGCCAGCAGCTTAGTCCCGGGTTATTACAATGAGCAGTTCTTC.

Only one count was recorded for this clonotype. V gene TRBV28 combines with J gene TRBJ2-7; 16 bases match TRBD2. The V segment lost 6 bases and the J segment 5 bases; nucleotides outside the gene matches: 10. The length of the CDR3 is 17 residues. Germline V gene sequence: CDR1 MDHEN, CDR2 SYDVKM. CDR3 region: CASSPAGTSGGAHEQYF. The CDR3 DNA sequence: TGTGCCAGCAGCCCGGCCGGGACTAGCGGGGGGGCCCACGAGCAGTACTTC.

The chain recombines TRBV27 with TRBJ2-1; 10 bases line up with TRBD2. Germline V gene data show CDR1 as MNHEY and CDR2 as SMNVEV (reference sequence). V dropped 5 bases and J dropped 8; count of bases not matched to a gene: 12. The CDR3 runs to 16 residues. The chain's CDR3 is CASSPLRSGGADEQFF. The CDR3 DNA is TGTGCCAGCAGTCCCCTGAGGAGCGGGGGGGCGGATGAGCAGTTCTTC.

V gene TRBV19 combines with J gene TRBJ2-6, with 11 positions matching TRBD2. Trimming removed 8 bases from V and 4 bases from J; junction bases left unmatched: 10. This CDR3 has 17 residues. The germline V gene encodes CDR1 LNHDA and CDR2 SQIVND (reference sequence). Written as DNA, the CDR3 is TGTGCCAGTTGGTCTCCTAGCGGGAGGACGGGGGCCAACGTCCTGACTTTC. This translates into CASWSPSGRTGANVLTF.

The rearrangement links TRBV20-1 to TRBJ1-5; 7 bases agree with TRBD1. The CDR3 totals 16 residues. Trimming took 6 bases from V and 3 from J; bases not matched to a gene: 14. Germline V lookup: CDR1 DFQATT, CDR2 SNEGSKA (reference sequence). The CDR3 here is CSAPSPPDRINQPQHF. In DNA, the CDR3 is TGCAGTGCGCCCTCCCCCCCGGACAGGATCAATCAGCCCCAGCATTTT.